This record concerns one T cell receptor beta chain sequence. The antigen is not known. The sample originates from a study of T cells after posttransplantation cyclophosphamide. Study findings and constraints: Later post-transplant blood repertoires were often dominated by donor CD8+ memory clones. Recipient CMV seropositivity and CMV reactivation strongly tracked TRB clonality.

This table comes from immunoSEQ multiplex PCR, and its TCRdb copy is limited to in-frame clones, with some not included. The sample gives about 52,000 clones, about 82% of which show up once; less than 3.5% is in the top ten. Germline V gives CDR1 LGHNT, CDR2 FRNRAP. The CDR3 covers 13 residues. V dropped 5 bases and J dropped 7 bases, with 14 bases sitting between them. This rearrangement joins TRBV12-5 to TRBJ1-1; D may be TRBD1 (6 bases). The sequence derives from a man aged 25 to 40 with a blood cancer, CMV-positive, and with a related stem cell donor. Sequencing used PBMCs. CDR3 in DNA: TGTGCTAGTGGTCTGTTCAGGGGATTTGAAGCTTTCTTT. Amino acid sequence: CASGLFRGFEAFF.